This T cell receptor beta chain is from a study of blood T cell repertoires in COVID-19. Study in general: From T cells, B-cell-depleted T cells, or PBMCs came the material, which was cDNA or gDNA.

This clone was counted between two and nine times. The assay was immunoSEQ multiplex PCR, and TCRdb's table has in-frame clones only and misses some. The data contain over 90,000 clones, more than 80% of them singletons. The CDR3 is 16 residues long. Trimming pared 3 bases from V and 2 bases from J, leaving 17 bases between. Germline V gene lookup returns CDR1 MNHEY and CDR2 SMNVEV (reference sequence). The clonotype originates from a man older than 75 with COVID-19, enrolled during active disease. The specimen sequenced was peripheral blood. V and J are TRBV27 and TRBJ2-7, with D possibly matching TRBD2 (6 bases). CDR3 residues: CASSFLGASATYEQYF. For the CDR3, the DNA is TGTGCCAGCAGTTTCTTAGGCGCTAGCGCAACCTACGAGCAGTACTTC.